This T cell receptor beta chain was identified in a study of blood T cell repertoires in COVID-19 (dated by TCRdb to about 2020). Notes on the research overall: The collaborator samples originated in the United States, Italy and Spain and spanned the acute and convalescent phases of COVID-19. The repertoires were released in a freely available public database intended as a resource for research on the immune response to SARS-CoV-2. The dataset comprised deeply sampled blood TCRbeta repertoires from subjects exposed to, actively infected with, or recovered from COVID-19. A de-identified subject ID, COVID-19 status, age in years and sex were almost always included in the sample metadata. Where available, HLA class I and class II types were obtained from metadata supplied by the sample provider rather than from assay-based typing. The samples were drawn from the first 160 participants of the ongoing ImmuneRACE study and from over 950 subjects provided by 6 global collaborators. The prospective study material was composed of cDNA or gDNA derived from T cells, B-cell-depleted T cells, or PBMCs.

This clone was seen a few times. The antigen this receptor binds is unknown. Base qualities were left out, and no much larger clone turns up one base away. CDR1 and CDR2, looked up from the germline V gene (reference sequence), are SEHNR and FQNEAQ. Trimming accounts for 4 bases at V and 4 bases at J, while the number of junction bases matched to no gene is 6. From the cysteine through the phenylalanine, the CDR3 covers 14 amino acids. CDR3 DNA is the only sequence kept; it has 42 bases, read in frame from the first base. TCRbeta CDR3 regions were amplified from genomic DNA using the immunoSEQ Assay, a bias-controlled multiplex PCR. Per the source publication's procedure: Within the assay, amplification of reference gene primers was used to estimate how many nucleated cells each sample contained. To quantify the absolute abundance of each unique TCRbeta CDR3 rearrangement, sequence reads were collapsed and filtered. For each sample, productive Simpson clonality was calculated as the square root of Simpson's diversity index over productive rearrangements. Held by TCRdb, this immuneACCESS table contains in-frame sequences only and omits some clones. Under half of the omission traces to an unresolved V gene where checked; the cause of the rest is unknown. Clonal size and the V and J genes are those of that table, whereas D and trimming came from the DNA. This sample has around 70,000 clones in its table, and 80% to 90% of those were observed once. About 18% of the sample belongs to the ten largest clones.

What the study reported, not specific to this receptor: Clinical and demographic metadata were provided uncurated, with the amount varying by source and participant.

Each collaborating institution followed its own protocols to collect whole blood in K2EDTA tubes. For TCRbeta analysis, collaborators shipped samples as frozen whole blood, isolated PBMCs, or DNA extracted from either of those sample types. The sequenced sample was peripheral blood. The V and J genes are TRBV7-9 and TRBJ1-1, and 7 junction bases match TRBD1. This receptor was obtained from a woman aged 60-75 years with acute or convalescent COVID-19. The DNA reads as follows: TGTGCCAGCAGCTACGACAGGGTTAGCACTGAAGCTTTCTTT. This is translated as CASSYDRVSTEAFF.